This T cell receptor beta chain was captured in a study of OX40 agonist ivuxolimab in advanced cancers. In the study overall: One patient with hepatocellular carcinoma and two with cutaneous melanoma, three in all, had partial responses. Study conclusions and caveats: Among the least clonally expanded were partial responders at 0.1-3.0 mg/kg.

Some clones are missing from TCRdb's copy, which holds only in-frame ones; the method was immunoSEQ multiplex PCR. The table has 70,000 or so clones, around 84% seen once. About this clone itself: Its target is not known.

The germline V gene has CDR1 LNHNV and CDR2 YYDKDF (reference sequence). V lost 1 base and J lost 6, with 13 bases in between. The CDR3 spans 14 residues. Sequencing was performed on CD4+ or CD8+ T cells sorted from blood, taken in a trial of the OX40 agonist ivuxolimab. The chain employs TRBV15 and TRBJ2-7; tentatively, D is TRBD1 (5 bases). This TCR came from an adult with an advanced solid tumor such as melanoma, head and neck, liver or kidney cancer. The DNA for the CDR3 is TGTGCCACCAGCAGAGGACAGACCCCTCCCGAGCAGTACTTC. Translated, it gives CATSRGQTPPEQYF.